The 5 T cell receptor beta chains given below trace back to one sample, sequenced in a study of OX40 agonist ivuxolimab in advanced cancers. Sequenced by immunoSEQ multiplex PCR; TCRdb stores in-frame clones only, minus some. The sample records 40,000 to 60,000 clones, over 75% being singletons. This material consisted of CD4+ or CD8+ T cells sorted from blood, taken in a trial of the OX40 agonist ivuxolimab. The source is an adult with an advanced solid tumor such as melanoma, head and neck, liver or kidney cancer.

The table lists this clone with a few counts. The chain carries TRBV7-6 and TRBJ2-2, with D possibly TRBD1 on 5 matching bases. Trimming left V 4 bases short and J 0 bases short, with 9 bases between. Germline values: CDR1 SGHVS, CDR2 FNYEAQ. The CDR3 totals 15 residues. The CDR3 bases are TGTGCCAGCAGCTCCAGGGTTGCGAACACCGGGGAGCTGTTTTTT. Its translation is CASSSRVANTGELFF.

The chain employs TRBV5-3 and TRBJ2-3; D perhaps matches TRBD1 (5 bases). TRBV5-3 is an ORF for which the function is uncertain. V lost 4 bases and J lost 2, with 17 bases in between. The CDR3 contains 16 residues. CDR3 residues: CARSMTELIPTDTQYF. Written as DNA, the CDR3 is TGTGCCAGAAGCATGACAGAGCTTATCCCCACAGATACGCAGTATTTT.

The chain couples TRBV7-3 to TRBJ2-1; 15 nucleotides match TRBD2. The CDR3 contains 17 residues. Germline V lookup: CDR1 SGHTA, CDR2 FQGTGA. Trimming cost V 5 bases and J 3 bases; bases outside gene matches: 5. The DNA of the CDR3 is TGTGCCAGCAGCCCCGGGACTAGCGGGAGGCTCTACAATGAGCAGTTCTTC. It specifies CASSPGTSGRLYNEQFF.

This chain links TRBV15 with TRBJ1-1; 7 bases are a match to TRBD1. The CDR3 runs to 15 residues. The junction had 7 bases not matched to a gene; V was cut back by 4 bases and J by 2 bases. CDR1 and CDR2 (germline): LNHNV, YYDKDF (reference sequence). The CDR3 loop is CATSNRQGGNTEAFF. CDR3 sequence (DNA): TGTGCCACCAGCAACCGACAGGGCGGAAACACTGAAGCTTTCTTT.

This sequence joins TRBV21-1 and TRBJ1-2. TRBV21-1 is labeled a pseudogene. The CDR3 has 15 amino acids. The CDR3 nucleotides are TGTGCCAGCAGCAAAGGGGATCGCGCTCGCTATGGCTACACCTTC. Its translation: CASSKGDRARYGYTF.